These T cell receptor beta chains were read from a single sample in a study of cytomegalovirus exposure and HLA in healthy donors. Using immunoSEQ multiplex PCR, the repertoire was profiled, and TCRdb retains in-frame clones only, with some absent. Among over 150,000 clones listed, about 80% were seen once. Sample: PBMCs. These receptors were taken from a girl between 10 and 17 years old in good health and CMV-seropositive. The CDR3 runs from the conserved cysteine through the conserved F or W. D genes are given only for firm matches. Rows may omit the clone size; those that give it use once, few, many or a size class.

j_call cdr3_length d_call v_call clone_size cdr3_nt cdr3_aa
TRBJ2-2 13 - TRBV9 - TGTGCCAGCAGTGCCCGGGAGACCGGGGAGCTGTTTTTT CASSARETGELFF
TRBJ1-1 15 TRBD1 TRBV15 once TGTGCCACCAGCAGACGAGGGGGGACAGTCACTGAAGCTTTCTTT CATSRRGGTVTEAFF
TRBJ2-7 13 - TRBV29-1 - TGCAGCGTTCGACACGCCGACTCCTACGAGCAGTACTTC CSVRHADSYEQYF
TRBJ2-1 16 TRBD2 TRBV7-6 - TGTGCCAGCAGCTTACACCAGGGCGGGAGCTACAATGAGCAGTTCTTC CASSLHQGGSYNEQFF
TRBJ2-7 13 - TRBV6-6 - TGTGCCAGCAGTTACTCTGGCAACTACGAGCAGTACTTC CASSYSGNYEQYF
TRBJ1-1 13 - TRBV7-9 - TGTGCCAGCAGCTTAGTTAGGAGAACTGAAGCTTTCTTT CASSLVRRTEAFF
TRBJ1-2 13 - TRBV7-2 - TGTGCCAGCAGCCAAGGGGCTGGCTATGGCTACACCTTC CASSQGAGYGYTF
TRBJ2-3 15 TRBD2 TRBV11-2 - TGTGCCAGCAGCTTAGATCCGGCGGGAGCGGATACGCAGTATTTT CASSLDPAGADTQYF
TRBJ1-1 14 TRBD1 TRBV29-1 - TGCAGCGTTGAAGGGACAGGGGGTAAGTCTGAAGCTTTCTTT CSVEGTGGKSEAFF
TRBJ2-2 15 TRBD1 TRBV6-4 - TGTGCCAGCAGTGCAGACAGGGCCGCCACCGGGGAGCTGTTTTTT CASSADRAATGELFF
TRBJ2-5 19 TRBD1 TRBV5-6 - TGTGCCAGCAGCGAACCGGACGAGGACAGGGGGATTTGGCAAGAGACCCAGTACTTC CASSEPDEDRGIWQETQYF
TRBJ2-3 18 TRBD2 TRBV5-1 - TGCGCCAGCAGCGTCAGTCCGGGACTAGGCCCCGACACAGATACGCAGTATTTT CASSVSPGLGPDTDTQYF
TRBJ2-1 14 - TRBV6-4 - TGTGCCAGCAGTGACTCGTGGGGCGGCCATGAGCAGTTCTTC CASSDSWGGHEQFF
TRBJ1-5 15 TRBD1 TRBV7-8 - TGTGCCAGCAGCTGGGGACAGGGAAGCAATCAGCCCCAGCATTTT CASSWGQGSNQPQHF
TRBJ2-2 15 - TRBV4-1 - TGCGCCAGCAGTTTCGACAAGTATCTCACCGGGGAGCTGTTTTTT CASSFDKYLTGELFF
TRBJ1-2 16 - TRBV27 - TGTGCCAGCAGCCAAGTGGGGGCCAGCGTCAACTATGGCTACACCTTC CASSQVGASVNYGYTF
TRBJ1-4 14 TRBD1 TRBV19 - TGTGCCAGTAGCTCCGGACAGGGTAATGAAAAACTGTTTTTT CASSSGQGNEKLFF
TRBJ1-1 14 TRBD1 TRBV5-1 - TGCGCCAGCAGCCCGGGACAGATAAACACTGAAGCTTTCTTT CASSPGQINTEAFF
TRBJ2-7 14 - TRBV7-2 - TGTGCCAGCAGCCAAAAAAGGAGCTCCTACGAGCAGTACTTC CASSQKRSSYEQYF
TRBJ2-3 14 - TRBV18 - TGTGCCAGCTCACCACCGGACGGCGGGAATACGCAGTATTTT CASSPPDGGNTQYF
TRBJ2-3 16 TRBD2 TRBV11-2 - TGTGCCAGCAGCTTCGATAGCGGGAGGGCAACAGATACGCAGTATTTT CASSFDSGRATDTQYF
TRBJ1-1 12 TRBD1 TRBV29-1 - TGCAGCGTACAGGGGTTGGGGACTGAAGCTTTCTTT CSVQGLGTEAFF
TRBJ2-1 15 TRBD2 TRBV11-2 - TGTGCCAGCAGCTTGGCGGGAGGCTTATACAATGAGCAGTTCTTC CASSLAGGLYNEQFF
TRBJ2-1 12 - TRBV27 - TGTGCCAGCAGTGAGGCCTACAATGAGCAGTTCTTC CASSEAYNEQFF
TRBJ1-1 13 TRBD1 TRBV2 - TGTGCCAGCAGCGATGACAGGGTTACTGAAGCTTTCTTT CASSDDRVTEAFF
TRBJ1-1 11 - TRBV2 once TGTGCCAGCAGTGAATTTCGGTATGCTTTCTTT CASSEFRYAFF
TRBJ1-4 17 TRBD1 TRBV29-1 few TGCAGCGTTCTTCTGGCAGTCAGGGGGTCGAGCAATGAAAAACTGTTTTTT CSVLLAVRGSSNEKLFF
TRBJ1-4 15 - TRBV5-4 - TGTGCCAGCAGCTTGGATCGGGTTGGTGGAGAAAAACTGTTTTTT CASSLDRVGGEKLFF